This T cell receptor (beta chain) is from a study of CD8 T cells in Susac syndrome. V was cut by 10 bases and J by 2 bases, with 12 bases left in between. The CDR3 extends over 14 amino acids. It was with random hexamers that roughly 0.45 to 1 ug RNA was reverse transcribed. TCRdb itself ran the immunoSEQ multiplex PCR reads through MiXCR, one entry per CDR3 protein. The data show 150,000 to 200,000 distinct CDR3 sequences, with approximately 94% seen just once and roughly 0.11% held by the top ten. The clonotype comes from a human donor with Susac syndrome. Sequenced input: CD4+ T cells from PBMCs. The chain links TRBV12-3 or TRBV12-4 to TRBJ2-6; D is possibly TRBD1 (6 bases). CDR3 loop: CAIRQAPGANVLTF. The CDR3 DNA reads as TGTGCCATCCGACAGGCCCCTGGGGCCAACGTCCTGACTTTC.